This is a list of T cell receptor beta chains from one sample in a study of Ad26.COV2.S vaccination and SARS-CoV-2 variants. The assay was immunoSEQ multiplex PCR, and TCRdb's table has in-frame clones only and misses some. The table shows roughly 380,000 clones, with under 95% occurring only once. The sample in question was peripheral blood, obtained after recovery from COVID-19. These receptors all stem from a human donor who had recovered from COVID-19. Each CDR3 is given with its conserved first and last residue. Each record gives: D gene, J gene, V gene, clone size, CDR3 protein, CDR3 DNA. The D gene is left open where the match is weak. Not all rows give a size; the values are once, few, many and, for expanded clones, a class.

>NA|TRBJ1-1|TRBV29-1|NA
CSVSGIGLDTEAFF
TGCAGCGTTTCCGGAATAGGTTTAGACACTGAAGCTTTCTTT
>NA|TRBJ1-2|TRBV12-3/TRBV12-4|NA
CASTPPGTDGYTF
TGTGCCAGCACCCCCCCGGGGACGGATGGCTACACCTTC
>NA|TRBJ2-2|TRBV11-2|NA
CASSFRGTGELFF
TGTGCCAGCAGCTTTCGGGGGACCGGGGAGCTGTTTTTT
>TRBD2|TRBJ2-1|TRBV11-2|NA
CASSAPGGRREQFF
TGTGCCAGCAGCGCTCCGGGGGGGCGGCGTGAGCAGTTCTTC
>NA|TRBJ1-2|TRBV7-9|NA
CASSLAGRQYYGYTF
TGTGCCAGCAGCTTAGCGGGCAGACAATACTATGGCTACACCTTC
>NA|TRBJ1-5|TRBV4-1|NA
CASSQGGRSNQPQHF
TGCGCCAGCAGCCAAGGCGGACGGTCGAATCAGCCCCAGCATTTT
>NA|TRBJ1-3|TRBV5-8|once
CASSLLSGNTIYF
TGTGCCAGCAGCTTGCTTTCTGGAAACACCATATATTTT
>TRBD1|TRBJ1-5|TRBV6-5|NA
CASSSYRGGPQPQHF
TGTGCCAGCAGCAGTTACAGGGGTGGGCCTCAGCCCCAGCATTTT
>TRBD2|TRBJ2-7|TRBV5-6|NA
CASERGGLSHEQYF
TGTGCCAGCGAGCGGGGGGGCCTTTCCCACGAGCAGTACTTC
>NA|TRBJ2-3|TRBV13|NA
CASSLSDRDTQYF
TGTGCCAGCAGCTTATCGGACCGAGATACGCAGTATTTT
>TRBD1|TRBJ2-5|TRBV5-6|NA
CASSLGQFGQETQYF
TGTGCCAGCAGCCTGGGACAGTTCGGCCAAGAGACCCAGTACTTC
>TRBD2|TRBJ2-3|TRBV5-1|NA
CASSLSPSGGSDTQYF
TGCGCCAGCAGCTTGAGTCCTAGCGGGGGTTCAGATACGCAGTATTTT
>TRBD2|TRBJ2-6|TRBV6-6|NA
CASSRTGGRSGANVLTF
TGTGCCAGCAGTCGTACGGGAGGCCGCTCTGGGGCCAACGTCCTGACTTTC
>NA|TRBJ1-1|TRBV5-1|NA
CASSLAPVMNTEAFF
TGCGCCAGCAGCTTGGCCCCAGTAATGAACACTGAAGCTTTCTTT
>NA|TRBJ1-3|TRBV5-6|NA
CASSYFLAGAGNTIYF
TGTGCCAGCAGCTACTTTCTGGCGGGTGCAGGAAACACCATATATTTT
>TRBD1|TRBJ2-2|TRBV6-5|NA
CASSYLRGQGTGELFF
TGTGCCAGCAGTTACCTCAGGGGGCAGGGAACCGGGGAGCTGTTTTTT
>TRBD2|TRBJ2-3|TRBV7-2|NA
CASSLALTPSGGPDTQYF
TGTGCCAGCAGCTTAGCCCTAACACCTAGCGGGGGTCCAGATACGCAGTATTTT
>TRBD1|TRBJ1-1|TRBV7-9|NA
CASEGRGQGYTEAFF
TGTGCCAGCGAAGGTAGGGGACAGGGATACACTGAAGCTTTCTTT
>TRBD1|TRBJ1-5|TRBV2|NA
CASRTFEGQGADQPQHF
TGTGCCAGCAGGACGTTTGAGGGACAGGGGGCCGATCAGCCCCAGCATTTT
>NA|TRBJ1-5|TRBV19|NA
CASSISSSNQPQHF
TGTGCCAGTAGTATATCCAGTAGCAATCAGCCCCAGCATTTT
>NA|TRBJ2-2|TRBV6-5|few
CASSYLTGELFF
TGTGCCAGCAGTTACCTCACCGGGGAGCTGTTTTTT
>NA|TRBJ1-2|TRBV5-8|NA
CASNKGQGPLDYGYTF
TGTGCCAGCAACAAAGGGCAGGGACCGCTAGACTATGGCTACACCTTC
>NA|TRBJ1-1|TRBV6-5|NA
CASSYPGRIYAEAFF
TGTGCCAGCAGTTACCCCGGACGAATTTACGCTGAAGCTTTCTTT
>NA|TRBJ2-3|TRBV27|NA
CASSLVRHSTDTQYF
TGTGCCAGCAGTTTAGTGCGACATAGCACAGATACGCAGTATTTT
>NA|TRBJ1-5|TRBV10-3|NA
CAISEGPSLGPQHF
TGTGCCATCAGTGAGGGACCGTCATTGGGGCCCCAGCATTTT
>TRBD2|TRBJ2-1|TRBV5-5|NA
CASSRGLAGGNEQFF
TGTGCCAGCAGCCGCGGACTAGCGGGGGGGAATGAGCAGTTCTTC
>NA|TRBJ2-7|TRBV23-1|NA
CASSQSGDKPQRDSYEQYF
TGCGCCAGCAGTCAATCGGGGGACAAGCCCCAACGGGACTCCTACGAGCAGTACTTC
>NA|TRBJ1-1|TRBV7-9|NA
CASIRDTEAFF
TGTGCCAGCATCAGGGACACTGAAGCTTTCTTT
>TRBD1|TRBJ2-7|TRBV9|NA
CASSPGTGWSEQYF
TGTGCCAGCAGCCCAGGGACAGGGTGGAGCGAGCAGTACTTC
>TRBD1|TRBJ1-4|TRBV6-6|NA
CASSQKFFRTGNEKLFF
TGTGCCAGCAGTCAGAAATTTTTTAGGACAGGGAATGAAAAACTGTTTTTT
>NA|TRBJ2-7|TRBV5-6|NA
CASSSGMSSYEQYF
TGTGCCAGCAGCTCGGGGATGTCTTCCTACGAGCAGTACTTC
>NA|TRBJ1-2|TRBV27|NA
CASTYAEGNYGYTF
TGTGCCAGCACCTACGCGGAGGGCAACTATGGCTACACCTTC
>NA|TRBJ2-7|TRBV6-2/TRBV6-3|NA
CASSYAALEQYF
TGTGCCAGCAGTTACGCGGCGCTCGAGCAGTACTTC
>TRBD1|TRBJ1-5|TRBV27|NA
CASSYLRDRGPPRPQHF
TGTGCCAGCAGTTACCTCCGGGACAGGGGGCCCCCCAGGCCCCAGCATTTT
>TRBD1|TRBJ1-6|TRBV5-4|few
CASSTGTVDNSPLHF
TGTGCCAGCAGCACTGGGACAGTTGATAATTCACCCCTCCACTTT
>NA|TRBJ1-2|TRBV5-1|NA
CASSPIGAGIGYGYTF
TGCGCCAGCAGTCCAATCGGCGCCGGGATCGGCTATGGCTACACCTTC
>NA|TRBJ2-5|TRBV2|NA
CATTGDSGETQYF
TGTGCCACCACGGGGGACAGCGGAGAGACCCAGTACTTC
>NA|TRBJ2-7|TRBV5-6|NA
CASSGIGRGPYEQYF
TGTGCCAGCAGCGGAATTGGGCGGGGGCCCTACGAGCAGTACTTC
>TRBD1|TRBJ1-1|TRBV9|NA
CASSVEGAADRSEAFF
TGTGCCAGCAGCGTAGAGGGGGCGGCAGATCGATCTGAAGCTTTCTTT
>TRBD1|TRBJ1-4|TRBV11-2|NA
CASSSKNRGRKSEKLFF
TGTGCCAGCAGCAGCAAAAACAGGGGGCGAAAGAGTGAAAAACTGTTTTTT
>TRBD1|TRBJ2-3|TRBV6-2/TRBV6-3|NA
CASSYFKTGGDTQYF
TGTGCCAGCAGTTACTTCAAGACAGGGGGTGATACGCAGTATTTT
>NA|TRBJ2-4|TRBV19|NA
CASSIVAAKNIQYF
TGTGCCAGTAGTATAGTCGCAGCCAAAAACATTCAGTACTTC
>TRBD1|TRBJ2-3|TRBV2|NA
CASSVEQGAGDTQYF
TGTGCCAGCAGTGTGGAACAGGGGGCGGGAGATACGCAGTATTTT
>TRBD2|TRBJ2-7|TRBV28|NA
CASSSLIIVERGGIYEQYF
TGTGCCAGCAGTTCCCTGATTATTGTCGAGCGGGGGGGCATTTACGAGCAGTACTTC
>NA|TRBJ1-1|TRBV5-4|NA
CASSLESRVAFF
TGTGCCAGCAGCTTGGAATCCAGGGTGGCTTTCTTT
>TRBD2|TRBJ2-3|TRBV10-1|NA
CASSEAGGTDTQYF
TGCGCCAGCAGTGAGGCGGGAGGCACAGATACGCAGTATTTT
>NA|TRBJ1-2|TRBV18|NA
CASSPPSRADGYTF
TGTGCCAGCTCACCACCGTCCAGGGCTGATGGCTACACCTTC
>TRBD2|TRBJ2-3|TRBV7-3|NA
CATSSRGGTDTQYF
TGTGCCACTTCAAGTCGGGGGGGAACAGATACGCAGTATTTT
>TRBD1|TRBJ2-7|TRBV19|NA
CASSIGQGANYEQYF
TGTGCCAGTAGTATAGGACAGGGGGCGAATTACGAGCAGTACTTC
>NA|TRBJ1-6|TRBV6-5|NA
CASSLDGYNSPLHF
TGTGCCAGCAGTCTGGACGGATATAATTCACCCCTCCACTTT
>NA|TRBJ1-5|TRBV19|NA
CASSFLGSVQPQHF
TGTGCCAGTAGTTTTTTGGGGTCAGTTCAGCCCCAGCATTTT
>NA|TRBJ1-6|TRBV6-5|NA
CASSYGGADNSPLHF
TGTGCCAGCAGTTACGGGGGGGCGGATAATTCACCCCTCCACTTT
>TRBD1|TRBJ1-5|TRBV11-2|NA
CASSFTGEQPQHF
TGTGCCAGCAGCTTTACAGGGGAACAGCCCCAGCATTTT
>TRBD1|TRBJ2-7|TRBV12-3/TRBV12-4|NA
CASSGDSLDEQYF
TGTGCCAGCAGTGGGGACAGTTTGGACGAGCAGTACTTC
>TRBD1|TRBJ2-7|TRBV29-1|NA
CSVERAGTGGRAEQYF
TGCAGCGTTGAGAGGGCCGGGACAGGGGGCCGCGCCGAGCAGTACTTC
>NA|TRBJ1-6|TRBV7-9|NA
CASSLGTKGSPLHF
TGTGCCAGCAGCTTAGGGACCAAGGGGTCACCCCTCCACTTT
>NA|TRBJ2-3|TRBV7-9|NA
CASSPSGDTQYF
TGTGCCAGCAGCCCGTCGGGGGATACGCAGTATTTT
>NA|TRBJ2-7|TRBV14|NA
CASSQVYGAGEQYF
TGTGCCAGCAGCCAAGTCTATGGAGCGGGCGAGCAGTACTTC
>NA|TRBJ2-3|TRBV10-3|NA
CAISERSTYEGDTQYF
TGTGCCATCAGTGAGAGGTCGACTTACGAAGGAGATACGCAGTATTTT